These T cell receptor beta chains were read from a single sample in a study of beta chain features in type 1 diabetes. Here immunoSEQ multiplex PCR was the method, and the copy in TCRdb shows in-frame clones only, minus some. The data contain a few hundred thousand clones, roughly 12% of them singletons. Sequencing was performed on naive CD4+ T cells from blood. The origin of the receptors is a woman aged 18-29 years with type 1 diabetes. Both conserved end residues are part of each CDR3. A D gene is named only where the DNA matches it firmly. Rows give clone size only sometimes, using once, few, many, or a class for an expanded clone.

>TRBV27|TRBJ1-5|.|14|.
CASSFDRRNQPQHF
TGTGCCAGCAGTTTCGACAGACGCAATCAGCCCCAGCATTTT
>TRBV7-9|TRBJ2-5|.|15|few
CASSLRGEPLETQYF
TGTGCCAGCAGCTTACGCGGAGAGCCTTTGGAGACCCAGTACTTC
>TRBV19|TRBJ1-5|.|16|.
CASSGTGKRGNQPQHF
TGTGCCAGTAGTGGAACAGGGAAGAGGGGCAATCAGCCCCAGCATTTT
>TRBV7-9|TRBJ1-1|.|15|.
CASSLEGGTVLEAFF
TGTGCCAGCAGCTTAGAGGGAGGGACGGTCCTTGAAGCTTTCTTT
>TRBV21-1|TRBJ2-1|.|16|few
CASSKSDRREGNEQFF
TGTGCCAGCAGCAAGTCGGACAGGCGCGAGGGCAATGAGCAGTTCTTC
>TRBV29-1|TRBJ1-2|.|11|.
CSVGQVDGYTF
TGCAGCGTTGGTCAGGTCGATGGCTACACCTTC
>TRBV4-3|TRBJ2-1|.|16|few
CASSLYSQGPSNEQFF
TGCGCCAGCAGCCTCTACAGCCAGGGTCCCTCCAATGAGCAGTTCTTC
>TRBV25-1|TRBJ2-3|TRBD2|13|.
CASSESGGDTQYF
TGTGCCAGCAGTGAATCGGGGGGAGATACGCAGTATTTT
>TRBV5-4|TRBJ2-7|.|13|.
CASSSGNLGEQYF
TGTGCCAGCAGCTCGGGAAATCTGGGAGAGCAGTACTTC
>TRBV6-4|TRBJ1-2|TRBD1|12|few
CASRQGIGGYTF
TGTGCCAGCAGACAGGGGATAGGAGGCTACACCTTC
>TRBV29-1|TRBJ2-1|.|15|.
CSVRTDWGSYNEQFF
TGCAGCGTCCGGACGGACTGGGGCTCCTACAATGAGCAGTTCTTC
>TRBV11-1|TRBJ2-2|.|16|.
CASHYGGGGYTGELFF
TGTGCCAGCCACTACGGGGGAGGCGGGTACACCGGGGAGCTGTTTTTT
>TRBV7-2|TRBJ1-1|.|13|few
CASSLTGNTEAFF
TGTGCCAGCAGCTTGACAGGGAACACTGAAGCTTTCTTT
>TRBV7-2|TRBJ2-6|.|18|few
CASSQPQGRSSGANVLTF
TGTGCCAGCAGTCAACCCCAGGGTAGGTCCTCTGGGGCCAACGTCCTGACTTTC
>TRBV5-4|TRBJ2-3|.|15|few
CASSYAGAATDTQYF
TGTGCCAGCAGCTATGCAGGGGCAGCCACAGATACGCAGTATTTT
>TRBV28|TRBJ1-5|TRBD1|15|.
CASRSPGTGWQPQHF
TGTGCCAGCAGATCCCCCGGGACAGGGTGGCAGCCCCAGCATTTT
>TRBV4-1|TRBJ1-1|.|13|.
CASSQPGGPRAFF
TGCGCCAGCAGCCAACCCGGGGGTCCACGAGCTTTCTTT
>TRBV4-3|TRBJ1-5|.|17|few
CASSQDRGPRGNQPQHF
TGCGCCAGCAGCCAAGATCGTGGTCCGAGAGGCAATCAGCCCCAGCATTTT
>TRBV28|TRBJ2-5|TRBD2|15|.
CASSPSVAGGETQYF
TGTGCCAGCAGTCCTTCGGTAGCGGGAGGTGAGACCCAGTACTTC
>TRBV10-3|TRBJ2-1|TRBD2|15|few
CAISPPGLAGNEQFF
TGTGCCATCAGCCCACCGGGACTAGCGGGTAATGAGCAGTTCTTC
>TRBV6-5|TRBJ1-2|.|13|.
CASSYSADYGYTF
TGTGCCAGCAGTTACTCGGCCGACTATGGCTACACCTTC